This T cell receptor (beta chain) came from a study of T cell clonality in common variable immunodeficiency (dated by TCRdb to about 2015). General study outcomes and caveats: TCRbeta clonality was higher in CVID subjects than in healthy controls (t-test p = 0.018), and the increase was most characteristic of about a third of subjects. According to the authors, finding the cause of the higher clonality in CVID would require sequencing the repertoires of T cell subpopulations. Reportedly, TCRbeta sequences from CVID had fewer deletions and N-nucleotide insertions, and highly modified clones with 13 or more V deletions were absent from CVID. Patient heterogeneity within the CVID cohort put limits on correlating repertoire features with clinical complications. Although equal DNA input was used, an average of roughly 89,000 unique sequences per sample was obtained for controls, compared with some 30,000 for CVID samples. Fewer TCRbeta clones were shared among CVID subjects than among healthy controls (p < 0.0001).

This clone came up many times. What this receptor recognizes is not known. Additional DNA sequences in this sample encode the identical CDR3. For sequencing, equivalent amounts of genomic DNA were input from CVID and control samples. For every sample, a 60 bp segment covering the rearranged TCRbeta CDR3 region was amplified and then sequenced. The immunoSEQ assay, a bias-corrected multiplex PCR combined with high-throughput sequencing, was used for TCRbeta amplification. As for the authors' bioinformatics: Every unique nucleotide sequence was considered a clone and was annotated with V, D and J genes, copy number and frequency. Sequences were labeled productive if in frame, and non-productive if out of frame or containing stop codons. Clonality was calculated from Shannon's entropy as previously described. Mean CDR3 Kyte-Doolittle hydropathy was derived from the predicted amino acid sequences of productive clones. Using the R hclust function, scaled V gene usage was clustered hierarchically with Manhattan distance and complete linkage. Sharing of clones by CDR3 amino acid sequence was evaluated by resampling 12 repertoires per group over 100 rounds. The repertoires were searched for fewer than 75 published EBV-specific TCRbeta sequences and some 250 published CMV-specific TCRbeta sequences. Analysis left out a couple of CVID samples that produced under 10,000 sequences, so some 45 CVID repertoires remained. Imported from immuneACCESS, the table was reduced by TCRdb to in-frame sequences with V and J called. These copies leave out some clones; in studies compared against another copy, an unresolved V gene accounts for under half, and the cause of the remainder is not known. D and trimming come from the DNA, and the V and J calls and clone size come from that table. The sample counts about 64,000 clones, each observed more than once. The top ten hold about 1.5% of the sample.

Most CVID patients and most healthy controls were of Caucasian heritage. Heparinized peripheral whole blood samples of about 4.5 to 8 ml were collected from each donor. Genomic DNA from adults with common variable immune deficiency (CVID) and from healthy adult controls was used for sequencing of TCRbeta CDR3 repertoires. A total of some 22 healthy adult volunteers (approximately 12 female and some 10 male; age range about 20 to 70 years, mean age roughly 34) were included in the control group. Diluted blood was subjected to density centrifugation over Hypaque 1077 or Ficoll-Paque for isolation of peripheral blood mononuclear cells. Genomic DNA was extracted from unsorted mononuclear cells by Qiagen column purification or by a centrifugation-based method. The source of this sequence is a person aged 18 to 75 in good health. Specimen: peripheral blood mononuclear cells.

CDR3 DNA (partial): TGCAGTGCTAGAGAAGGGTCCGGGGCCAACGTC. It translates to CSAREGSGANV. The complete CDR3 sequence is CSAREGSGANVLTF. The chain uses TRBV20-1 and TRBJ2-6, with an unclear D gene assignment. Coverage ceases 3 residues before the CDR3 finishes, and the germline J gene fills in the end. V and J are truncated by 0 bases and 4 bases respectively, leaving an intervening sequence of 7 bases. The CDR1 and CDR2 encoded by the germline V gene (reference sequence) are DFQATT and SNEGSKA. Inclusive of the bounding cysteine and phenylalanine, the CDR3 is 14 residues long. The DNA shown is the part of the CDR3 that was read: 33 bases, in frame from base 1.